The next 5 T cell receptor beta chains were all read from a single sample in a study of cytomegalovirus exposure and HLA in healthy donors. The study ran its PCR with 60 Vbeta and 13 Jbeta primers. Measured with immunoSEQ multiplex PCR; TCRdb has only the in-frame clones, and not every one. The data show roughly 100,000 clones, over 70% seen once. Source material: PBMCs. The source of these receptors is a woman aged 40 to 49 in good health and CMV-seronegative.

This clone was seen once. The V and J genes are TRBV30 and TRBJ1-2; D not certain. CDR1 GTSNPN and CDR2 SVGIG come from the germline V gene (reference sequence). The CDR3 runs 13 residues. V gave up 0 bases and J gave up 2 bases, with 7 bases separating them. Here the CDR3 DNA reads TGTGCCTGGAGTGTACTTCTAAACTATGGCTACACCTTC. Residues: CAWSVLLNYGYTF. The full variable domain, completed using reference TRBV30 and TRBJ1-2, is SQTIHQWPATLVQPVGSPLSLECTVEGTSNPNLYWYRQAAGRGLQLLFYSVGIGQISSEVPQNLSASRPQDRQFILSSKKLLLSDSGFYLCAWSVLLNYGYTFGSGTRLTVV.

The gene calls are TRBV7-2 and TRBJ1-4; 10 bases line up with TRBD1. The CDR3 length is 14 residues. Germline trimming cut 6 bases from V and 7 bases from J; bases unmatched to any gene: 5. The germline CDR1 and CDR2 sequences are SGHTA and FQGNSA. The CDR3 here is CASSKDRGGEKLFF. DNA for the CDR3: TGTGCCAGCAGTAAGGACAGGGGGGGTGAAAAACTGTTTTTT.

This clone was seen more than once but under ten times. The J gene is TRBJ2-3, the V gene TRBV2; 7 nucleotides align to TRBD2. From germline, CDR1 is SNHLY and CDR2 FYNNEI. CDR3 length equals 13 residues. Trimming removed 5 bases from V and 1 base from J; junction bases left unmatched: 0. CDR3 DNA: TGTGCCAGCAGTCTAGCGGGCACAGATACGCAGTATTTT. This translates into CASSLAGTDTQYF.

The table lists this clone with a few counts. The V gene is TRBV6-4, the J gene TRBJ2-2; 7 nucleotides align to TRBD1. Germline V CDR1 and CDR2: MRHNA, SNTAGT. Trimming took 0 bases from V and 5 from J; bases not matched to a gene: 6. The CDR3 consists of 16 residues. CDR3 DNA sequence: TGTGCCAGCAGTGACTCGGGGGACAGACCTACCGGGGAGCTGTTTTTT. Residues: CASSDSGDRPTGELFF.

The rearrangement links TRBV9 to TRBJ1-2; 7 bases match TRBD1. CDR3 length: 12 amino acids. Looked up from germline, CDR1 is SGDLS and CDR2 is YYNGEE. The V and J ends lost 3 bases and 6 bases, in that order; junction bases with no gene match: 2. This CDR3 reads CASSAQGDGYTF. In DNA form, the CDR3 reads TGTGCCAGCAGCGCTCAGGGGGATGGCTACACCTTC.